This TCR beta chain was retrieved from a study of identical twins. Study findings and constraints: Twin-shared out-of-frame alpha sequences were enriched for low generation probability. Twin pairs had excess sharing that was weaker in beta out-of-frame sequences.

This clonotype was detected a few times. Its specificity is unknown. Unique molecular identifiers were present on the cDNA, which also gained a universal primer site by template switching. TCRdb reprocessed the 5' RACE reads with MiXCR, giving one entry per CDR3 protein. The sample records hundreds of thousands of distinct CDR3 sequences, 8.5% to 9.5% being singletons. Germline CDR1 reads MNHEY; CDR2 reads SMNVEV (reference sequence). Trimming stripped 6 bases from V and 4 bases from J, with 16 bases between. This CDR3 is built from 15 residues. These data were also filed under a second study, of yellow fever vaccine responses in identical twins. That source notes: Twins showed a vaccine T cell response that reportedly seemed partly convergent, partly personalized.

The rearrangement joins TRBV27 to TRBJ1-5, with D possibly TRBD1 on 6 matching bases. The receptor was isolated from a woman aged 18-35 years in good health. Material: PBMCs. CDR3 DNA sequence: TGTGCCAGCAGCCAAGACAGGTGGGGGAATCAGCCCCAGCATTTT. Amino acids: CASSQDRWGNQPQHF.